The rows below give T cell receptor beta chains drawn from one sample of a study of regulatory T cells in long-lasting Graves disease. TCRdb reprocessed the multiplex PCR reads with MiXCR, giving one entry per CDR3 protein. This sample has hundreds of thousands of distinct CDR3 sequences; 25% to 30% occur once, and the top ten carry under 55%. Sequencing was performed on peripheral blood mononuclear cells (PBMCs), taken when the disease was refractory, from a patient treated with antithyroid drugs. These receptors were taken from a female donor with Graves disease. Each CDR3 is given with its conserved first and last residue. The D gene is left open where the match is weak. Rows give clone size only sometimes, using once, few, many, or a class for an expanded clone.

once,NA,TRBJ1-1,TRBV7-9,CASSPGGFSPGSEQAFF,TGTGCCAGCAGCCCGGGGGGGTTTAGTCCCGGGTCCGAACAAGCTTTCTTT
NA,NA,TRBJ1-1,TRBV7-3,CASSLQGHGTEAFF,TGTGCCAGCAGCTTACAGGGGCATGGCACTGAAGCTTTCTTT
NA,NA,TRBJ2-1,TRBV6-5,CASSYGPGGSGEQFF,TGTGCCAGCAGTTACGGGCCAGGGGGGTCGGGCGAGCAGTTCTTC
NA,NA,TRBJ1-1,TRBV6-2/TRBV6-3,CASSYSGEGKNTEAFF,TGTGCCAGCAGTTACTCGGGGGAGGGGAAGAACACTGAAGCTTTCTTT
few,NA,TRBJ2-2,TRBV6-5,CASSYSKWKTPGTGELFF,TGTGCCAGCAGTTACTCGAAATGGAAGACTCCAGGAACCGGGGAGCTGTTTTTT
NA,NA,TRBJ2-7,TRBV14,CASSQDGLAPTYEQYF,TGTGCCAGCAGCCAAGATGGGCTAGCGCCTACCTACGAGCAGTACTTC
few,TRBD1,TRBJ1-1,TRBV29-1,CSVDLNPTGRDTEAFF,TGCAGCGTTGATTTAAATCCGACAGGGAGGGACACTGAAGCTTTCTTT
many,TRBD2,TRBJ2-5,TRBV28,CASSTSGLAGGTETQYF,TGTGCCAGCAGTACCTCGGGACTAGCGGGAGGAACGGAGACCCAGTACTTC
NA,TRBD1,TRBJ1-2,TRBV10-2,CASSDQTGGSYGYTF,TGTGCCAGCAGTGACCAGACAGGGGGCAGCTATGGCTACACCTTC
NA,NA,TRBJ1-2,TRBV10-3,CATAGGTDGYTF,TGTGCCACCGCGGGGGGGACGGATGGCTACACCTTC
NA,NA,TRBJ2-7,TRBV20-1,CSARDRETSSYEQYF,TGCAGTGCTAGAGACAGGGAAACGAGCTCCTACGAGCAGTACTTC
few,TRBD1,TRBJ1-1,TRBV12-3/TRBV12-4,CASSSTGEGEAFF,TGTGCCAGCAGTTCGACAGGGGAGGGTGAAGCTTTCTTT
NA,TRBD2,TRBJ2-5,TRBV12-3/TRBV12-4,CASSFVAGAGQETQYF,TGTGCCAGCAGTTTTGTAGCGGGAGCCGGTCAAGAGACCCAGTACTTC
NA,TRBD1,TRBJ1-5,TRBV10-3,CAISPQGANQLQHF,TGTGCCATCAGTCCCCAGGGGGCCAATCAGCTCCAGCATTTT
NA,TRBD1,TRBJ2-5,TRBV20-1,CSADTGTGPETQYF,TGCAGTGCTGATACCGGGACAGGTCCAGAGACCCAGTACTTC
NA,NA,TRBJ1-1,TRBV19,CASSIGAENTEAFF,TGTGCCAGTAGTATAGGGGCGGAGAACACTGAAGCTTTCTTT
few,NA,TRBJ2-2,TRBV6-2/TRBV6-3,CASSYYVDGQNTGELFF,TGTGCCAGCAGTTACTACGTCGACGGACAAAACACCGGGGAGCTGTTTTTT
few,NA,TRBJ1-1,TRBV7-2,CASSSRQVNTEAFF,TGTGCCAGCAGCTCCAGACAGGTGAACACTGAAGCTTTCTTT
NA,NA,TRBJ1-2,TRBV19,CASKPASPNYGYTF,TGTGCCAGTAAACCGGCGAGCCCTAACTATGGCTACACCTTC
few,TRBD1,TRBJ1-3,TRBV12-3/TRBV12-4,CASNQRGRGGNTIYF,TGTGCCAGCAATCAAAGGGGGCGCGGTGGAAACACCATATATTTT
NA,NA,TRBJ2-7,TRBV12-3/TRBV12-4,CASSPHGQYEQYF,TGTGCCAGCAGTCCCCACGGACAGTACGAGCAGTACTTC
many,TRBD1,TRBJ2-7,TRBV11-2,CASSLAGGHILPRSYEQYF,TGTGCCAGCAGCTTAGCAGGGGGACACATACTACCCCGCTCCTACGAGCAGTACTTC
NA,NA,TRBJ1-1,TRBV27,CASSGAGWDTEAFF,TGTGCCAGCAGTGGCGCAGGGTGGGACACTGAAGCTTTCTTT
many,NA,TRBJ1-6,TRBV20-1,CSASRGGTNSPLHF,TGCAGTGCTAGTCGTGGGGGGACTAATTCACCCCTCCACTTT
NA,TRBD1,TRBJ1-3,TRBV30,CACGQGSGNTIYF,TGTGCCTGTGGACAGGGTTCTGGAAACACCATATATTTT
many,NA,TRBJ2-5,TRBV29-1,CSVDPGQETQYF,TGCAGCGTTGACCCAGGCCAAGAGACCCAGTACTTC
few,NA,TRBJ2-6,TRBV5-1,CASRRESSGANVLTF,TGCGCCAGCAGGAGGGAAAGCTCTGGGGCCAACGTCCTGACTTTC
NA,NA,TRBJ2-7,TRBV18,CASSFQGGSSYEQYF,TGTGCCAGCTCATTCCAGGGTGGGAGCTCCTACGAGCAGTACTTC
NA,NA,TRBJ1-2,TRBV15,CATSRDWAGGGYTF,TGTGCCACCAGCAGAGATTGGGCAGGCGGCGGCTACACCTTC
few,TRBD1,TRBJ1-2,TRBV29-1,CSGQFQGANGYTF,TGCAGCGGCCAGTTTCAGGGGGCGAATGGCTACACCTTC
many,NA,TRBJ1-2,TRBV29-1,CSVADTHYGYTF,TGCAGCGTCGCGGACACCCACTATGGCTACACCTTC
few,TRBD1,TRBJ1-1,TRBV19,CASRMRGGRANTEAFF,TGTGCCAGTAGGATGAGAGGGGGCAGGGCGAACACTGAAGCTTTCTTT